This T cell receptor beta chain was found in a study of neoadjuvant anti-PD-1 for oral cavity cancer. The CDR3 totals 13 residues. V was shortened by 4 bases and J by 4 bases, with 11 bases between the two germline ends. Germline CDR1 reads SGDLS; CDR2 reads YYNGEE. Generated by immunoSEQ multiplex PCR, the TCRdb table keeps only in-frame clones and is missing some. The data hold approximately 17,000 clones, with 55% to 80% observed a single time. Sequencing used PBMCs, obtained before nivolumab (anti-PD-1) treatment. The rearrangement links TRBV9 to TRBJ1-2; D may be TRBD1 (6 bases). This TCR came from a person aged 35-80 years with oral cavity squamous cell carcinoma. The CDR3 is CASSSQGSYGYTF. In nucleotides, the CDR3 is TGTGCCAGCAGCTCTCAGGGGAGCTATGGCTACACCTTC.